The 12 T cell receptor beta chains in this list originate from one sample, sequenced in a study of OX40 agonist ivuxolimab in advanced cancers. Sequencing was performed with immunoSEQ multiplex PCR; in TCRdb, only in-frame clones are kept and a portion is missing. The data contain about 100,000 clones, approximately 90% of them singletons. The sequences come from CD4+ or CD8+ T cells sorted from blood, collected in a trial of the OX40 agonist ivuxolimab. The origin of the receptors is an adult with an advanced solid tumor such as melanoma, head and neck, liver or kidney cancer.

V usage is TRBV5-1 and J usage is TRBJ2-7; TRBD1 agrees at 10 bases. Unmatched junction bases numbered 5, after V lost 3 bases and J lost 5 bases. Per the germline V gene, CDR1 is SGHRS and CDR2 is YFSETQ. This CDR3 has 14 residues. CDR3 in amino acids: CASSSGQGGDEQYF. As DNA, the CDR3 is TGCGCCAGCAGCTCCGGACAGGGGGGAGACGAGCAGTACTTC.

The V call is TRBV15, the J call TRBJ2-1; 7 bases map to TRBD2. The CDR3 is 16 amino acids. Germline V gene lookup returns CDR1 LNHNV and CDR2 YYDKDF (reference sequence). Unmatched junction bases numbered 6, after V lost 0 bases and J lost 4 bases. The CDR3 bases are TGTGCCACCAGCAGAGAGATACAGCGGGGATACAATGAGCAGTTCTTC. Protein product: CATSREIQRGYNEQFF. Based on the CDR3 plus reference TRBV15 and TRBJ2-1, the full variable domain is DAMVIQNPRYQVTQFGKPVTLSCSQTLNHNVMYWYQQKSSQAPKLLFHYYDKDFNNEADTPDNFQSRRPNTSFCFLDIRSPGLGDTAMYLCATSREIQRGYNEQFFGPGTRLTVL.

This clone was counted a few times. CDR3 loop: CASSQDLLGPREQFF. Written as DNA, the CDR3 is TGTGCCAGCAGCCAAGATCTACTAGGGCCCAGGGAGCAGTTCTTC. The J gene is TRBJ2-1, the V gene TRBV4-2; weak D call: TRBD2 (5 bases). Germline assignment: CDR1 LGHNA and CDR2 YNFKEQ. This CDR3 comprises 15 residues. Trimming left V 0 bases short and J 10 bases short, with 16 bases between.

The CDR3 DNA reads TGTGCCAGCAGTGAAGCTCCAACCTATGGCTACACCTTC. Its translation: CASSEAPTYGYTF. The chain is built from TRBV6-1 and TRBJ1-2; D gene ambiguous. V gave up 0 bases and J gave up 4 bases, with 6 bases separating them. Germline values: CDR1 MNHNS, CDR2 SASEGT. The CDR3 runs to 13 residues.

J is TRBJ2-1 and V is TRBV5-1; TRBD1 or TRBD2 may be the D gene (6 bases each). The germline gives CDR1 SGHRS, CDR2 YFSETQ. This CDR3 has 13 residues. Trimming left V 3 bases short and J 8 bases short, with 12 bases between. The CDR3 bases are TGCGCCAGCAGCTCAAGTCGGGGGCATGAGCAGTTCTTC. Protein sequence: CASSSSRGHEQFF.

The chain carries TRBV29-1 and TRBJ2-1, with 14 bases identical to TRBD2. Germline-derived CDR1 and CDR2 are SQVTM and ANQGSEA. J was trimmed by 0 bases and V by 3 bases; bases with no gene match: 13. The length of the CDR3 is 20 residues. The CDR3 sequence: CSVEGTGGLAGVSSYNEQFF. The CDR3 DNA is TGCAGCGTTGAGGGTACAGGGGGACTAGCGGGAGTTAGCTCCTACAATGAGCAGTTCTTC.

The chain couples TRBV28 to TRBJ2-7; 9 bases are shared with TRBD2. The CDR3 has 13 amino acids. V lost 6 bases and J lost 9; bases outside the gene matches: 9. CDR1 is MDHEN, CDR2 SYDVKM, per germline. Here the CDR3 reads CASRLAGELGQYF. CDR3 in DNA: TGTGCCAGCAGACTAGCGGGCGAGCTAGGGCAGTACTTC.

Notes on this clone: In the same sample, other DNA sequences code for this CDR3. CDR3 protein: CASSVGQGGPYEQYF. Written as DNA, the CDR3 is TGTGCCAGCAGCGTCGGACAGGGGGGTCCCTACGAGCAGTACTTC. The chain couples TRBV9 to TRBJ2-7; 10 nucleotides align to TRBD1. J gave up 2 bases and V 2 bases, and 4 bases lay outside the gene matches. The germline gives CDR1 SGDLS, CDR2 YYNGEE. The CDR3 has 15 amino acids. Supplemented by reference TRBV9 and TRBJ2-7, the full variable domain reads DSGVTQTPKHLITATGQRVTLRCSPRSGDLSVYWYQQSLDQGLQFLIQYYNGEERAKGNILERFSAQQFPDLHSELNLSSLELGDSALYFCASSVGQGGPYEQYFGPGTRLTVT.

CDR3 DNA sequence: TGTGCCAGCAGCTTAGATGCGGGAACGAACTACGAGCAGTACTTC. Translated: CASSLDAGTNYEQYF. V usage is TRBV11-2 and J usage is TRBJ2-7, with a possible D match to TRBD2 (6 bases). V lost 0 bases and J 3 bases, leaving 12 bases between the germline ends. The CDR3 runs 15 residues. Germline V gene data show CDR1 as SGHAT and CDR2 as FQNNGV. The variable domain in full, completed from reference TRBV11-2 and TRBJ2-7, reads EAGVAQSPRYKIIEKRQSVAFWCNPISGHATLYWYQQILGQGPKLLIQFQNNGVVDDSQLPKDRFSAERLKGVDSTLKIQPAKLEDSAVYLCASSLDAGTNYEQYFGPGTRLTVT.

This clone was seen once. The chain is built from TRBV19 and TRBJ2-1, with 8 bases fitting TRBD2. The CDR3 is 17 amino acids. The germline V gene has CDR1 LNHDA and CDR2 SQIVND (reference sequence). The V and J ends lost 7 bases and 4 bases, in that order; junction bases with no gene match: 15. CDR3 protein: CASTIYREGRVYNEQFF. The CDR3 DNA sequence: TGTGCCAGTACCATATACCGGGAGGGCCGCGTTTACAATGAGCAGTTCTTC. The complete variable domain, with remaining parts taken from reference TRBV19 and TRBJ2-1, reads DGGITQSPKYLFRKEGQNVTLSCEQNLNHDAMYWYRQDPGQGLRLIYYSQIVNDFQKGDIAEGYSVSREKKESFPLTVTSAQKNPTAFYLCASTIYREGRVYNEQFFGPGTRLTVL.

The CDR3 nucleotides are TGTGCCAGCAGTTCGGCGATTGCGGATACGCAGTATTTT. As protein: CASSSAIADTQYF. V and J are TRBV6-5 and TRBJ2-3; D is undetermined. The CDR3 is made up of 13 amino acids. V lost 4 bases and J lost 6, with 11 bases in between. From germline, CDR1 is MNHEY and CDR2 SVGAGI.

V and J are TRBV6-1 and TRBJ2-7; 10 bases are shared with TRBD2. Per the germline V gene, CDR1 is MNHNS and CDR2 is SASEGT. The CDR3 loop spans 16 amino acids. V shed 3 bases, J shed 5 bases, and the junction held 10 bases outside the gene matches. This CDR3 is CASSDKGIAGGHEQYF. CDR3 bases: TGTGCCAGCAGTGACAAGGGCATAGCGGGAGGCCACGAGCAGTACTTC.